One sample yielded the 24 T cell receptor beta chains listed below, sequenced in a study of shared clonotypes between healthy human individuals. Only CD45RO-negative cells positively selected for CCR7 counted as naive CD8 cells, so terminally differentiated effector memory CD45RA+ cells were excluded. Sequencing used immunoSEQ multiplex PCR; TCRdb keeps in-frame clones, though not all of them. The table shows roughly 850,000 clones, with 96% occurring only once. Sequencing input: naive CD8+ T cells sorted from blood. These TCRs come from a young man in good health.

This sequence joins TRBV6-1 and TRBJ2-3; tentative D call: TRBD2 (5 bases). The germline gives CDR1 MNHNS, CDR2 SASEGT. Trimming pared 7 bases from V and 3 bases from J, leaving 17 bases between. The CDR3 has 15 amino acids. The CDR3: CASTEGPERTDTQYF. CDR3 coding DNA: TGTGCCAGCACCGAGGGCCCAGAGAGGACAGATACGCAGTATTTT.

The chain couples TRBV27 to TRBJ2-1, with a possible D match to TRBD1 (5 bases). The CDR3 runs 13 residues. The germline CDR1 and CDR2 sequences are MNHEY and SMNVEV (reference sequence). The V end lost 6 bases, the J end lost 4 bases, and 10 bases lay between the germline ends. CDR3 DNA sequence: TGTGCCAGCAGGCCAGGGTCTTACAATGAGCAGTTCTTC. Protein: CASRPGSYNEQFF.

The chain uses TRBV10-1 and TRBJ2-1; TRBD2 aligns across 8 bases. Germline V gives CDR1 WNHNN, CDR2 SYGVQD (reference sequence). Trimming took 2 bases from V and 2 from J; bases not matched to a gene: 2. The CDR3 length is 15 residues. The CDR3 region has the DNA TGCGCCAGCAGTGAGACGGGAGGGGCCTACAATGAGCAGTTCTTC. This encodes CASSETGGAYNEQFF.

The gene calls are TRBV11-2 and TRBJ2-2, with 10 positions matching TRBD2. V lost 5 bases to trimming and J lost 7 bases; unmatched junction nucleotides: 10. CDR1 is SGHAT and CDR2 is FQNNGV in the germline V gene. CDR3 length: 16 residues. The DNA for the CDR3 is TGTGCCAGCAGCCCCGAAACTAGCGGGAAATACGGGGAGCTGTTTTTT. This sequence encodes CASSPETSGKYGELFF.

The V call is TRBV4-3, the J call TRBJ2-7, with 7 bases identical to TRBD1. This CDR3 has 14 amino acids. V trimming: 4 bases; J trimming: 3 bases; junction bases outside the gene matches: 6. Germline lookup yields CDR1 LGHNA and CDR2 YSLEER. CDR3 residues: CASSPRDSDYEQYF. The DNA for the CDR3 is TGCGCCAGCAGCCCCCGGGACAGTGACTACGAGCAGTACTTC.

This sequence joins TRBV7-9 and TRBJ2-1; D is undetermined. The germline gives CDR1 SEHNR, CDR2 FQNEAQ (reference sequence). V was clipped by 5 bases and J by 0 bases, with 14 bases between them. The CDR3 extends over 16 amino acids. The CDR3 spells CASSVISRSSYNEQFF. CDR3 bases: TGTGCCAGCAGCGTGATTAGCAGGTCCTCCTACAATGAGCAGTTCTTC.

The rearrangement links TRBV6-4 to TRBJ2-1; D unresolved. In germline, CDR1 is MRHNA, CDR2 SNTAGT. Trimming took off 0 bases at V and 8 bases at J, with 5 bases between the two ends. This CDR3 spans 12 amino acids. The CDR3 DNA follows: TGTGCCAGCAGTGACTCGAGTCATGAGCAGTTCTTC. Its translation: CASSDSSHEQFF.

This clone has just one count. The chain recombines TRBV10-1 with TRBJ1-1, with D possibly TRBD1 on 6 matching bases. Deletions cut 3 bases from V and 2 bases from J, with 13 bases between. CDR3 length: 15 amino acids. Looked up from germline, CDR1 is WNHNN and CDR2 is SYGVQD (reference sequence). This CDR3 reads CASSELQGGNTEAFF. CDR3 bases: TGCGCCAGCAGTGAACTACAGGGAGGAAACACTGAAGCTTTCTTT.

The chain's CDR3 is CASRYGVVRDRFLSGANVLTF. CDR3 in DNA: TGTGCCAGCAGATATGGGGTGGTGCGGGACAGATTCCTCTCTGGGGCCAACGTCCTGACTTTC. The V gene is TRBV21-1, the J gene TRBJ2-6; no DNA check was done on the table's D call, TRBD1. TRBV21-1 is classified as a pseudogene. The CDR3 is made up of 21 amino acids.

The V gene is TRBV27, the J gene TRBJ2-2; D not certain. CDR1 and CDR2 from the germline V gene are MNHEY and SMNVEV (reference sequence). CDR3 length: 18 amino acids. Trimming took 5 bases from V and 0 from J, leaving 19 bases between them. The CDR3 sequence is CASSGLGSPTANTGELFF. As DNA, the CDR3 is TGTGCCAGCAGTGGCTTGGGATCACCTACCGCGAACACCGGGGAGCTGTTTTTT.

CDR3 bases: TGTGCCAGCCATACATTCCAACAGCGCCTCGATGGCTACACCTTC. Protein sequence: CASHTFQQRLDGYTF. The chain carries TRBV7-9 and TRBJ1-2; D is unclear. This CDR3 has 15 amino acids. Trimming took 8 bases from V and 6 from J, leaving 22 bases between them. CDR1 is SEHNR and CDR2 is FQNEAQ in the germline V gene (reference sequence).

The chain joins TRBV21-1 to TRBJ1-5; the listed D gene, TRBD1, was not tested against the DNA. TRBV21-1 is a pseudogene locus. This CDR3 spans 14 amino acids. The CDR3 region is CASSETGRGQPQHF. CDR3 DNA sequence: TGTGCCAGCAGCGAGACAGGGCGCGGCCAGCCCCAGCATTTT.

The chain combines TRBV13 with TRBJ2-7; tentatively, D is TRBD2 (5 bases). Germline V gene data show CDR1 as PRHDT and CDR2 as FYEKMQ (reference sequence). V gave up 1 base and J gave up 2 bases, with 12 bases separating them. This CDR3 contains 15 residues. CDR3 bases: TGTGCCAGCAGCTTAGCCTCCGAGGGTGCCTACGAGCAGTACTTC. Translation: CASSLASEGAYEQYF.

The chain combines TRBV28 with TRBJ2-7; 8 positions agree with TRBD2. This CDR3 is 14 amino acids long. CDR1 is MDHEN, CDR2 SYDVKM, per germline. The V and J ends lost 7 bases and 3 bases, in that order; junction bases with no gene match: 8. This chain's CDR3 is CASTWGTRDYEQYF. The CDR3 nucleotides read TGTGCCAGCACCTGGGGGACTAGGGACTACGAGCAGTACTTC.

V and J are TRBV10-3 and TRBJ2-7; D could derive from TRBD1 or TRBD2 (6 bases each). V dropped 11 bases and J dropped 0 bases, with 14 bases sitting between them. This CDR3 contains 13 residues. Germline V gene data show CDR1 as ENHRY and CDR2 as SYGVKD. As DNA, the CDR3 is TGTGCCGGAGGGGGGAGCCTCTCCTACGAGCAGTACTTC. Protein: CAGGGSLSYEQYF.

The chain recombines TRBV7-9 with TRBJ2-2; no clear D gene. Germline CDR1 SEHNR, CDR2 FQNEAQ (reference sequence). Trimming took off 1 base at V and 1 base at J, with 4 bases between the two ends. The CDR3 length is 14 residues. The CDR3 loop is CASSLGKNTGELFF. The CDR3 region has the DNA TGTGCCAGCAGCTTAGGAAAGAACACCGGGGAGCTGTTTTTT.

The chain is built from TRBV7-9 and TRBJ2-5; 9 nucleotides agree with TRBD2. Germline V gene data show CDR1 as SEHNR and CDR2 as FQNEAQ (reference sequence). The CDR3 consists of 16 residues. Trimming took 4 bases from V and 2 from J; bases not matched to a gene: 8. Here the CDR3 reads CASSSRLAARQETQYF. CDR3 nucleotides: TGTGCCAGCAGCTCTAGACTAGCGGCGAGACAAGAGACCCAGTACTTC.

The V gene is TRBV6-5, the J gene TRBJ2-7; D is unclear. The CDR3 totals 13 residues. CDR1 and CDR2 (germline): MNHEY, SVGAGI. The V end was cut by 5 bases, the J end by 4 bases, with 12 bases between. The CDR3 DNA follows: TGTGCCAGCAGTCAACTGGGTTGGTACGAGCAGTACTTC. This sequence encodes CASSQLGWYEQYF.

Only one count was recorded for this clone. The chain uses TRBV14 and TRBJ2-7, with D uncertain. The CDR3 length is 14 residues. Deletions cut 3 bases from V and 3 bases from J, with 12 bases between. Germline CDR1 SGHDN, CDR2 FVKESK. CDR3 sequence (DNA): TGTGCCAGCAGCCATGCCCAGCCCCTCTACGAGCAGTACTTC. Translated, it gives CASSHAQPLYEQYF.

DNA for the CDR3: TGTGCCACCAGCAGACTTCTACAAACGAACACCGGGGAGCTGTTTTTT. This gives the protein CATSRLLQTNTGELFF. This rearrangement joins TRBV15 to TRBJ2-2; D remains unclear. The germline V and J ends were trimmed by 2 bases and 0 bases, with 10 bases remaining between them. Germline-derived CDR1 and CDR2 are LNHNV and YYDKDF (reference sequence). The CDR3 has 16 amino acids.

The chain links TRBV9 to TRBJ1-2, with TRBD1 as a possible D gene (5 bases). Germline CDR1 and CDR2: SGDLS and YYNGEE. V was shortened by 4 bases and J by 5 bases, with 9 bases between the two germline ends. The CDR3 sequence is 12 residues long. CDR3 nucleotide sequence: TGTGCCAGCAGCACTAGGGGTTATGGCTACACCTTC. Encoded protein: CASSTRGYGYTF. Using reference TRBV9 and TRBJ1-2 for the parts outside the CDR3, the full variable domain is DSGVTQTPKHLITATGQRVTLRCSPRSGDLSVYWYQQSLDQGLQFLIQYYNGEERAKGNILERFSAQQFPDLHSELNLSSLELGDSALYFCASSTRGYGYTFGSGTRLTVV.

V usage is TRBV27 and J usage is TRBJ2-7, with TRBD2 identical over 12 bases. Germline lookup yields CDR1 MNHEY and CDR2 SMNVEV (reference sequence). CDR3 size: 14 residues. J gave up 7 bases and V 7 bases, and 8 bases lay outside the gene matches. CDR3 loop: CASTKLAGGEEQYF. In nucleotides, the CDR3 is TGTGCCAGCACTAAACTAGCGGGAGGTGAGGAGCAGTACTTC.

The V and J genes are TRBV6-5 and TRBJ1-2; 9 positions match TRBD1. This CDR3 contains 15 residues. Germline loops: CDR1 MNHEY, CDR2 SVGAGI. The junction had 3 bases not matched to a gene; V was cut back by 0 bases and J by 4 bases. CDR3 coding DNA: TGTGCCAGCAGTTACTCAACAGGGGGCTTCTATGGCTACACCTTC. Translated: CASSYSTGGFYGYTF.

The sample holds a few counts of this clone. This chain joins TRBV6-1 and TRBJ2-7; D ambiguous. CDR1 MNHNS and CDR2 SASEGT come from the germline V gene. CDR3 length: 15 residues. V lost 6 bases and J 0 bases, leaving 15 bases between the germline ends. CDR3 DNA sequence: TGTGCCAGCAGCGAATGGACCGAATACTCCTACGAGCAGTACTTC. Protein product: CASSEWTEYSYEQYF.